The 2 T cell receptor beta chains given below trace back to one sample, sequenced in a study of metastatic and nonmetastatic thyroid tumors (dated by TCRdb to 2020 to 2022). Library construction relied on PCR. TCRdb lists the instrument as Illumina HiSeq 4000. TCRdb reprocessed the public reads (quality trimming at Q25 with fastp, clone calling with MiXCR) and kept in-frame beta chains. This sample is represented by some 33,000 clones; 10% to 14% of them were singletons. Clones ranked in the top ten supply more than 15% of the sample. No treatment had been received by any patient before thyroid surgery. Material for sequencing was blood. The receptors were gathered from a female donor with papillary thyroid cancer or a benign thyroid nodule (not recorded which). Some clones in this sample may be carry-over from other donors' samples.

The chain links TRBV18 to TRBJ2-7; D may match TRBD1 or TRBD2 (5 bases each). The V gene lost 0 bases and the J gene lost 3 bases, with 12 bases spanning the gap. The V gene's germline CDR1 is KGHSH and CDR2 LQKENI. The CDR3 length is 15 residues. In nucleotides, the CDR3 is TGTGCCAGCTCACCACCAGGGACGGGAAACTACGAGCAGTACTTC. Protein product: CASSPPGTGNYEQYF.

This clone was seen many times. V and J are TRBV30 and TRBJ2-2, with 8 bases that match TRBD2. The CDR3 sequence is 15 residues long. J was trimmed by 6 bases and V by 0 bases; bases with no gene match: 6. CDR1 is GTSNPN and CDR2 is SVGIG in the germline V gene (reference sequence). CDR3 residues: CAWSVHAGGAGELFF. The CDR3 nucleotides read TGTGCCTGGAGTGTACACGCGGGAGGCGCCGGGGAGCTGTTTTTT.